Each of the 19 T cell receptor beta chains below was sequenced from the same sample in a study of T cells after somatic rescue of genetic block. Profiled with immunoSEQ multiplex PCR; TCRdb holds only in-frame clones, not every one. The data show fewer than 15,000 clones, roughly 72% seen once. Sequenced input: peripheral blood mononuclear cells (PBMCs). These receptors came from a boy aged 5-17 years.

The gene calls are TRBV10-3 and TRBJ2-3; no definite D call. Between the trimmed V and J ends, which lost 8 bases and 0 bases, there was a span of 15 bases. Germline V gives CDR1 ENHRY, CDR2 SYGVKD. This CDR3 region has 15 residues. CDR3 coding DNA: TGTGCCATCCGAGAAAACTTTCCTAGCACAGATACGCAGTATTTT. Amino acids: CAIRENFPSTDTQYF.

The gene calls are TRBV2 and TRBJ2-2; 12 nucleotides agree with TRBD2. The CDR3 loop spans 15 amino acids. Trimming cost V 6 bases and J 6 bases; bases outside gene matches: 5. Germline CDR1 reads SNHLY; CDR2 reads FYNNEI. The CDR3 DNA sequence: TGTGCCAGCAGCCGTTCTAGCGGGGGGGCCGGGGAGCTGTTTTTT. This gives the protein CASSRSSGGAGELFF.

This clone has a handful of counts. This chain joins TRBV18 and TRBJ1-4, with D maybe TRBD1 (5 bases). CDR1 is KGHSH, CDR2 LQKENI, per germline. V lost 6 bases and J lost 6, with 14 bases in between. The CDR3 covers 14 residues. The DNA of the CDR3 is TGTGCCAGCTCTCCCGGGGCGATAGATGAAAAACTGTTTTTT. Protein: CASSPGAIDEKLFF. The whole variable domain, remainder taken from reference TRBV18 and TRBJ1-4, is NAGVMQNPRHLVRRRGQEARLRCSPMKGHSHVYWYRQLPEEGLKFMVYLQKENIIDESGMPKERFSAEFPKEGPSILRIQQVVRGDSAAYFCASSPGAIDEKLFFGSGTQLSVL.

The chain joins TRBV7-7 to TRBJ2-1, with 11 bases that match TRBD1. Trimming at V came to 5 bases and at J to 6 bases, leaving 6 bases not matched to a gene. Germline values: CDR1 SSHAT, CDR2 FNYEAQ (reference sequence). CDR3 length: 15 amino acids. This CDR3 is CASSPQDRGLNEQFF. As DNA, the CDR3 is TGTGCCAGCAGCCCCCAGGACAGGGGGCTCAATGAGCAGTTCTTC.

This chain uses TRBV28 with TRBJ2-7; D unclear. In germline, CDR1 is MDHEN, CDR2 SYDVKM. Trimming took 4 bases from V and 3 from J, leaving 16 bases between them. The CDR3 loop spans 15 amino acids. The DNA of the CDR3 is TGTGCCAGCAGTTCCCCCAACGGACGGTTCTACGAGCAGTACTTC. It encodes CASSSPNGRFYEQYF. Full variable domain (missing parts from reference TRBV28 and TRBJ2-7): DVKVTQSSRYLVKRTGEKVFLECVQDMDHENMFWYRQDPGLGLRLIYFSYDVKMKEKGDIPEGYSVSREKKERFSLILESASTNQTSMYLCASSSPNGRFYEQYFGPGTRLTVT.

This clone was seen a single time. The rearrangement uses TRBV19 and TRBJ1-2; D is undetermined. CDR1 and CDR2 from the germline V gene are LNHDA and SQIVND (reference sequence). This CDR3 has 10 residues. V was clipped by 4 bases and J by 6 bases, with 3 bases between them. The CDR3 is CASSRDGYTF. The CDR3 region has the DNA TGTGCCAGTAGTAGGGATGGCTACACCTTC.

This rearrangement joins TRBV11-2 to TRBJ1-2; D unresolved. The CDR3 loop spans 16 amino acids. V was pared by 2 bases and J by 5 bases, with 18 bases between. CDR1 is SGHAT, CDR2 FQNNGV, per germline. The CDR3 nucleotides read TGTGCCAGCAGCTTATCACGGGTAACAGCCTTTTATGGCTACACCTTC. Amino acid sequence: CASSLSRVTAFYGYTF.

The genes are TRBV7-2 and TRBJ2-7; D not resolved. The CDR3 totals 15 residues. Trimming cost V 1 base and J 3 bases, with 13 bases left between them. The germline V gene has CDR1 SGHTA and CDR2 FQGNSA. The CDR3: CASSLEVVTFYEQYF. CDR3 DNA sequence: TGTGCCAGCAGCTTAGAAGTTGTCACCTTCTACGAGCAGTACTTC.

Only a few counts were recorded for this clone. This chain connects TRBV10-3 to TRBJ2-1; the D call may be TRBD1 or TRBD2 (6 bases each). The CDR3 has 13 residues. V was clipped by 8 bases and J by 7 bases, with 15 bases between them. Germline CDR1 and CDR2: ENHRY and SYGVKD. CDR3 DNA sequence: TGTGCCATCGGGGGGCCTTATCGGAATGAGCAGTTCTTC. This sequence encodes CAIGGPYRNEQFF.

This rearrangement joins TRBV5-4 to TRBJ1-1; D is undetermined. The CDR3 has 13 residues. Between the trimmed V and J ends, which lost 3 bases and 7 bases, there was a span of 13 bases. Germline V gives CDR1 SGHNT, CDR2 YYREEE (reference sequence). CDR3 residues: CASSSPAHFEAFF. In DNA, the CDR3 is TGTGCCAGCAGCTCCCCGGCACACTTTGAAGCTTTCTTT.

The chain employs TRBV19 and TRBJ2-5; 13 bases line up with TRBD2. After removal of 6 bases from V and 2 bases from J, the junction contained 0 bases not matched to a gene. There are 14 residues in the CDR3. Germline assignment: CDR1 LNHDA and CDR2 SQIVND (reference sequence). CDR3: CASRTSGGQETQYF. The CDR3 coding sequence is TGTGCCAGTAGGACTAGCGGGGGGCAAGAGACCCAGTACTTC.

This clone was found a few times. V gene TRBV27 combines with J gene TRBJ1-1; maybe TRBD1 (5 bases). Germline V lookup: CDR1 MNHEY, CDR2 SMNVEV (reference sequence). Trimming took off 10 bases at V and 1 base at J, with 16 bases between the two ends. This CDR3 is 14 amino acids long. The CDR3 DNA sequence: TGTGCCACTCAGAGAGGGGTTTCGAACACTGAAGCTTTCTTT. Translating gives CATQRGVSNTEAFF.

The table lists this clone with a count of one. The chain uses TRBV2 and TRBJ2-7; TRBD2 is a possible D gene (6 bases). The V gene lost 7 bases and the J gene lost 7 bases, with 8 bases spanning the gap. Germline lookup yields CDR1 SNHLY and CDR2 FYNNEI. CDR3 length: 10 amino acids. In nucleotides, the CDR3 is TGTGCCAGCATAGGAGGGGAGCAGTACTTC. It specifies CASIGGEQYF.

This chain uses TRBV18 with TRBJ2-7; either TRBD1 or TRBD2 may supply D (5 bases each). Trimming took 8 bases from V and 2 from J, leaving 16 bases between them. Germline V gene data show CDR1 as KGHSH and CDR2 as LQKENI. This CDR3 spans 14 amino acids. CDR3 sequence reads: CASGTLSSPYEQYF. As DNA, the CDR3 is TGTGCCAGCGGGACCCTTTCCAGCCCCTACGAGCAGTACTTC.

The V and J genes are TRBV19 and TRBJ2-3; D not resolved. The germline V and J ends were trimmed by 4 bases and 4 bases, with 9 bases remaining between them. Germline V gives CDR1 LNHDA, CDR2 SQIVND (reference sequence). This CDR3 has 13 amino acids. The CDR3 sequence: CASSNLGADTQYF. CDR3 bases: TGTGCCAGTAGTAACCTTGGTGCAGATACGCAGTATTTT.

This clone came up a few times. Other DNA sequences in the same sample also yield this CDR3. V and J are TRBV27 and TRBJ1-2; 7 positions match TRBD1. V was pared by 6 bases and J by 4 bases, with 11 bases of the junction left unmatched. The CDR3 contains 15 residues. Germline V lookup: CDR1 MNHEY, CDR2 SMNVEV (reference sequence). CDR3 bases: TGTGCCAGCAGGGACTCGACAGGGCGCACCTATGGCTACACCTTC. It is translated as CASRDSTGRTYGYTF.

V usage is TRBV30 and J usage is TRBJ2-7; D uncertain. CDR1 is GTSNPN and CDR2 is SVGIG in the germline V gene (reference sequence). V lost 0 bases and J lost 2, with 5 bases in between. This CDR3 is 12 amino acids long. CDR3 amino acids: CAWSVSAYEQYF. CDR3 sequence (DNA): TGTGCCTGGAGTGTATCGGCCTACGAGCAGTACTTC. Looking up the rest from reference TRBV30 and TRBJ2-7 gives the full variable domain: SQTIHQWPATLVQPVGSPLSLECTVEGTSNPNLYWYRQAAGRGLQLLFYSVGIGQISSEVPQNLSASRPQDRQFILSSKKLLLSDSGFYLCAWSVSAYEQYFGPGTRLTVT.

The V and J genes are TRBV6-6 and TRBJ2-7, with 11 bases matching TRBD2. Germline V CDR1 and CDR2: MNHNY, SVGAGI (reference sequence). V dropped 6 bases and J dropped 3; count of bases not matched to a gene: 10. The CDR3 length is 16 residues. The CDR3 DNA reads TGTGCCAGCAGAAAGAGGGCTAGCGGGGGGAACTACGAGCAGTACTTC. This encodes CASRKRASGGNYEQYF.

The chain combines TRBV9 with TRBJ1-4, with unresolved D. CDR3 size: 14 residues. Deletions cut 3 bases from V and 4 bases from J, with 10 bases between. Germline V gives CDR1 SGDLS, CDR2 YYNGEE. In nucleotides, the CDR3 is TGTGCCAGCAGCGACCGGGATCTTAATGAAAAACTGTTTTTT. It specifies CASSDRDLNEKLFF.